The clone carrying this T cell receptor beta chain was picked up many times. Its specificity is not known. Germline V gives CDR1 SGDLS, CDR2 YYNGEE. Trimming cost V 4 bases and J 2 bases; bases outside gene matches: 9. This CDR3 spans 17 amino acids. All patients were untreated before thyroid surgery. This sample was included in a study of metastatic and nonmetastatic thyroid tumors. Study background: Thyroid patients, malignant and benign, had repertoires compared across blood and tumor or nodule tissue. Findings of the study overall: Relative to benign nodules, malignant thyroid tumors were reportedly characterized by significantly elevated TCR beta diversity in blood and tumor.

Using MiXCR, TCRdb reanalyzed the PCR reads. The table lists around 45,000 clones, roughly 15% of them singletons. Material: blood. The chain combines TRBV9 with TRBJ2-3; TRBD2 aligns across 11 bases. The receptor comes from a female donor with papillary thyroid cancer or a benign thyroid nodule (not recorded which). Some clones in this sample may be carry-over from other donors' samples. CDR3 region: CASSKDSGRAYTDTQYF. Here the CDR3 DNA reads TGTGCCAGCAGCAAAGATAGCGGGAGGGCCTACACAGATACGCAGTATTTT.